This TCR beta chain was recorded in a study of T cell responses to AZD1222 COVID-19 vaccine. Overall study: Researchers grouped second doses given at about 4 or about 12 weeks into one pool.

Sequenced by immunoSEQ multiplex PCR; TCRdb stores in-frame clones only, minus some. The sample yields about 110,000 clones, about nine tenths seen once. Whole-study findings and limits: With dominance at 160-218 and 743-854, vaccine-associated CD4 TCRs spanned spike. Sampling captured repertoires only after the peak T cell response. Donors, mostly white British, included more females; clonal diversity was possibly underestimated.

This clone came up once. The antigen remains unidentified. CDR1 is ENHRY and CDR2 is SYGVKD in the germline V gene. This CDR3 spans 14 amino acids. The V gene end was trimmed by 4 bases and the J gene end by 7 bases; junction bases not matched to a gene: 4. The V gene is TRBV10-3, the J gene TRBJ1-5; 10 bases map to TRBD1. This sequence was found in an adult in good health. Sequenced here: peripheral blood, sampled on day 0 of AZD1222 vaccination. The DNA of the CDR3 is TGTGCCATCAGTGGGGGGACAGGGGCCCAGCCCCAGCATTTT. Protein sequence: CAISGGTGAQPQHF.